Listed below are T cell receptor beta chains from one sample, sequenced in a study of synovial regulatory T cells in juvenile arthritis. Some clones are missing from TCRdb's copy, which holds only in-frame ones; the method was immunoSEQ multiplex PCR. This sample's table has about 10,000 clones. Sequencing input: Treg cells from blood. The receptor set was obtained from a donor under 30 with juvenile idiopathic arthritis. Each CDR3 is given with its conserved first and last residue.

CDR3aa: CASRITGSYEQYF; v_gene: TRBV5-1; j_gene: TRBJ2-7
CDR3aa: CASSSKRTGPVAHEQYF; v_gene: TRBV5-4; j_gene: TRBJ2-7
CDR3aa: CASRPDRVLDTIYF; v_gene: TRBV5-1; j_gene: TRBJ1-3
CDR3aa: CASSLTGNSGNTIYF; v_gene: TRBV7-3; j_gene: TRBJ1-3
CDR3aa: CASSSAGLAPRGTGELFF; v_gene: TRBV28; j_gene: TRBJ2-2
CDR3aa: CASSILTVNQPQHF; v_gene: TRBV19; j_gene: TRBJ1-5
CDR3aa: CASNGLGNTIYF; v_gene: TRBV19; j_gene: TRBJ1-3
CDR3aa: CATSRDHVGAFYNEQFF; v_gene: TRBV15; j_gene: TRBJ2-1
CDR3aa: CASSFEGGNRGLETQYF; v_gene: TRBV5-4; j_gene: TRBJ2-5
CDR3aa: CASSTGLAARGQYF; v_gene: TRBV5-1; j_gene: TRBJ2-7
CDR3aa: CASTRDNQPQHF; v_gene: TRBV7-9; j_gene: TRBJ1-5
CDR3aa: CASTGQYEQYF; v_gene: TRBV2; j_gene: TRBJ2-7
CDR3aa: CASSLVRQLNTEAFF; v_gene: TRBV5-1; j_gene: TRBJ1-1
CDR3aa: CASINQGRNQPQHF; v_gene: TRBV6-6; j_gene: TRBJ1-5
CDR3aa: CASSLEPQRRTDTQYF; v_gene: TRBV9; j_gene: TRBJ2-3
CDR3aa: CAISETGRNSPLHF; v_gene: TRBV10-3; j_gene: TRBJ1-6
CDR3aa: CAISESSGTGGNTEAFF; v_gene: TRBV10-3; j_gene: TRBJ1-1
CDR3aa: CASSYREDTEAFF; v_gene: TRBV19; j_gene: TRBJ1-1
CDR3aa: CASSPGQGRTGNTIYF; v_gene: TRBV5-1; j_gene: TRBJ1-3
CDR3aa: CASSSARQGAINLSGGELFF; v_gene: TRBV19; j_gene: TRBJ2-2
CDR3aa: CASSGGYEQYF; v_gene: TRBV5-1; j_gene: TRBJ2-7
CDR3aa: CASSPPAIAGNTGELFF; v_gene: TRBV7-9; j_gene: TRBJ2-2